The 24 T cell receptor beta chains in this list originate from one sample, sequenced in a study of blood T cell repertoires in COVID-19. This table comes from immunoSEQ multiplex PCR, and its TCRdb copy is limited to in-frame clones, with some not included. Of under 70,000 clones listed, around 87% are singletons. Sequencing was performed on peripheral blood. The receptor set was obtained from a woman between 18 and 29 years old with acute or convalescent COVID-19.

The gene calls are TRBV15 and TRBJ2-3; 13 nucleotides line up with TRBD2. Germline assignment: CDR1 LNHNV and CDR2 YYDKDF (reference sequence). CDR3 length: 19 amino acids. Trimming took 1 base from V and 4 from J; bases not matched to a gene: 11. The CDR3 DNA is TGTGCCACCAGCAGAGCTTATCGGACTAGCGGGGGTTCCGCAGATACGCAGTATTTT. It is translated as CATSRAYRTSGGSADTQYF.

This chain links TRBV5-1 with TRBJ2-3, with 9 bases that match TRBD1. Germline CDR1 and CDR2: SGHRS and YFSETQ. The CDR3 length is 15 residues. Trimming took 4 bases from V and 3 from J; bases not matched to a gene: 6. CDR3 in amino acids: CASSTGQGSTDTQYF. Here the CDR3 DNA reads TGCGCCAGCAGCACAGGACAGGGGTCTACAGATACGCAGTATTTT.

CDR3 DNA: TGTGCCAGCAGTTTTTCCGGGGGAGAAGCTTTCTTT. Amino acids: CASSFSGGEAFF. The rearrangement uses TRBV12-3 or TRBV12-4 and TRBJ1-1; tentative D call: TRBD1 (5 bases). The CDR3 has 12 residues. Between the trimmed V and J ends, which lost 3 bases and 8 bases, there was a span of 10 bases.

This chain links TRBV4-1 with TRBJ2-5; tentatively, D is TRBD1 (6 bases). The CDR3 totals 14 residues. With 0 bases removed from V and 4 bases from J, the gap between germline ends came to 9 bases. CDR1 and CDR2 from the germline V gene are MGHRA and YSYEKL. CDR3 coding DNA: TGCGCCAGCAGCCAAGAAGCCAGGGGAGAGACCCAGTACTTC. It translates to CASSQEARGETQYF.

The chain joins TRBV6-2 or TRBV6-3 to TRBJ2-7; tentative D call: TRBD2 (5 bases). Germline lookup yields CDR1 MNHEY and CDR2 SVGEGT. V was pared by 5 bases and J by 0 bases, with 20 bases between. This CDR3 is built from 17 residues. CDR3 in DNA: TGTGCCAGCAGTCCAATACAGCGGCCGGATCTCTCCTACGAGCAGTACTTC. Translation: CASSPIQRPDLSYEQYF.

This rearrangement joins TRBV28 to TRBJ2-7; D may be TRBD2 (7 bases). Deletions cut 8 bases from V and 7 bases from J, with 21 bases between. From germline, CDR1 is MDHEN and CDR2 SYDVKM. This CDR3 region has 14 residues. The CDR3 DNA sequence: TGTGCCAGCGTAGAAAGTGGGGGGGCTGGGGAGCAGTACTTC. Its protein product is CASVESGGAGEQYF. Based on the CDR3 plus reference TRBV28 and TRBJ2-7, the full variable domain is DVKVTQSSRYLVKRTGEKVFLECVQDMDHENMFWYRQDPGLGLRLIYFSYDVKMKEKGDIPEGYSVSREKKERFSLILESASTNQTSMYLCASVESGGAGEQYFGPGTRLTVT.

V and J are TRBV2 and TRBJ2-6; D might be TRBD1 (6 bases). Germline V lookup: CDR1 SNHLY, CDR2 FYNNEI. The CDR3 is made up of 16 amino acids. V was clipped by 5 bases and J by 2 bases, with 13 bases between them. CDR3 bases: TGTGCCAGCAGTCTGACTCCAGGGGCTGGGGCCAACGTCCTGACTTTC. This codes for CASSLTPGAGANVLTF.

CDR3 sequence reads: CASSLFSGREGYNEQFF. In nucleotides, the CDR3 is TGTGCCAGCAGCTTATTTAGCGGGAGGGAGGGATACAATGAGCAGTTCTTC. The rearrangement links TRBV7-2 to TRBJ2-1; 11 nucleotides line up with TRBD2. The CDR3 sequence is 17 residues long. With V trimmed by 2 bases and J by 4 bases, 7 bases remained unmatched. Germline values: CDR1 SGHTA, CDR2 FQGNSA.

The chain joins TRBV5-1 to TRBJ1-3; D gene uncertain. The CDR3 is made up of 16 amino acids. Per the germline V gene, CDR1 is SGHRS and CDR2 is YFSETQ. V lost 0 bases, J lost 0 bases, and 10 bases lay in between. The CDR3 loop is CASSLAAGLSGNTIYF. The CDR3 region has the DNA TGCGCCAGCAGCTTGGCGGCGGGCCTCTCTGGAAACACCATATATTTT.

CDR3 coding DNA: TGTGCCAGCAGTAAAGCTCAGAGGGTTTCCTACAATGAGCAGTTCTTC. Protein: CASSKAQRVSYNEQFF. This chain uses TRBV6-2 or TRBV6-3 with TRBJ2-1; perhaps TRBD2 as D (5 bases). Germline assignment: CDR1 MNHEY and CDR2 SVGEGT. The CDR3 sequence is 16 residues long. V lost 5 bases to trimming and J lost 1 base, with 15 bases between them.

The chain uses TRBV3-1 (or the pseudogene TRBV3-2) and TRBJ1-2, with D unresolved. Germline V CDR1 and CDR2: LGHDT, YNNKEL (reference sequence). This CDR3 has 13 amino acids. With 0 bases removed from V and 4 bases from J, the gap between germline ends came to 6 bases. Written as DNA, the CDR3 is TGTGCCAGCAGCCAAGATAGGAGCTATGGCTACACCTTC. Translation: CASSQDRSYGYTF.

The V and J genes are TRBV19 and TRBJ2-5; no reliable D call. CDR1 is LNHDA and CDR2 is SQIVND in the germline V gene (reference sequence). Trimming removed 5 bases from V and 4 bases from J, with 11 bases in between. There are 13 residues in the CDR3. The CDR3 protein is CASSSNIIETQYF. The DNA for the CDR3 is TGTGCCAGTAGTTCAAACATTATAGAGACCCAGTACTTC.

V and J are TRBV7-8 and TRBJ2-3, with TRBD2 matching over 8 bases. Per germline, CDR1 SGHVS and CDR2 FQNEAQ. J lost 0 bases, V lost 5 bases, and 7 bases had no gene match. The CDR3 totals 16 residues. The CDR3 bases are TGTGCCAGCAGCCAAGGGACGGGGGGGAGCACAGATACGCAGTATTTT. Its translation: CASSQGTGGSTDTQYF.

The V gene is TRBV3-1 (or the pseudogene TRBV3-2), the J gene TRBJ2-2; 8 bases align to TRBD2. The CDR3 extends over 18 amino acids. V lost 0 bases, J lost 5 bases, and 11 bases stayed unmatched. CDR1 is LGHDT, CDR2 YNNKEL, per germline (reference sequence). CDR3 nucleotides: TGTGCCAGCAGCCAAGAGGTTCGGAGCGGGGGCGGGACCGGGGAGCTGTTTTTT. Its translation is CASSQEVRSGGGTGELFF.

The CDR3 sequence is CASSIGTGWRGYGYTF. DNA for the CDR3: TGTGCCAGTAGTATTGGGACAGGGTGGAGAGGCTATGGCTACACCTTC. This chain joins TRBV19 and TRBJ1-2; TRBD1 aligns across 9 bases. The V gene's germline CDR1 is LNHDA and CDR2 SQIVND (reference sequence). After removal of 3 bases from V and 4 bases from J, the junction contained 9 bases not matched to a gene. This CDR3 has 16 residues.

This clone was picked up one time. The chain employs TRBV19 and TRBJ1-2; unclear D gene. Trimming took 5 bases from V and 5 from J, leaving 18 bases between them. The CDR3 runs 15 residues. Per the germline V gene, CDR1 is LNHDA and CDR2 is SQIVND (reference sequence). CDR3 sequence: CASSPEAGRGYGYTF. CDR3 DNA: TGTGCCAGTAGTCCCGAGGCGGGGAGAGGGTATGGCTACACCTTC.

J is TRBJ2-7 and V is TRBV5-4; 9 nucleotides align to TRBD2. Germline trimming cut 4 bases from V and 1 base from J; bases unmatched to any gene: 6. Germline V CDR1 and CDR2: SGHNT, YYREEE (reference sequence). This CDR3 has 15 residues. CDR3 residues: CASSRSSGASYEQYF. The CDR3 DNA follows: TGTGCCAGCAGCCGATCTAGCGGGGCATCCTACGAGCAGTACTTC.

This clone appeared a few times. An end of the junction differs from the germline gene, which may be a read error. This rearrangement joins TRBV6-6 to TRBJ2-1; maybe TRBD2 (6 bases). CDR3 length: 14 amino acids. CDR1 is MNHNY, CDR2 SVGAGI, per germline (reference sequence). The CDR3 sequence: CASSYGAGGNGQFF. CDR3 nucleotide sequence: TGTGCCAGCAGTTACGGGGCAGGAGGGAATGGGCAGTTCTTC.

V usage is TRBV15 and J usage is TRBJ2-7, with D perhaps matching TRBD2 (5 bases). Germline CDR1 reads LNHNV; CDR2 reads YYDKDF (reference sequence). The CDR3 is 14 residues long. Deletions cut 0 bases from V and 4 bases from J, with 10 bases between. The CDR3 DNA follows: TGTGCCACCAGCAGAGAGCTAAGCGGATACGAGCAGTACTTC. Translating gives CATSRELSGYEQYF.

The chain joins TRBV6-5 to TRBJ1-1, with D perhaps TRBD1 (6 bases). Germline V gene data show CDR1 as MNHEY and CDR2 as SVGAGI. This CDR3 spans 13 amino acids. The V and J ends lost 2 bases and 8 bases respectively, with 12 bases between them. The DNA of the CDR3 is TGTGCCAGCAGTTACCCAGGACAGACCGAAGCTTTCTTT. Residues: CASSYPGQTEAFF.

This clone is a singleton in its sample. J is TRBJ1-4 and V is TRBV7-9; 8 bases line up with TRBD1. This CDR3 contains 14 residues. The junction had 7 bases not matched to a gene; V was cut back by 5 bases and J by 8 bases. CDR1 SEHNR and CDR2 FQNEAQ come from the germline V gene (reference sequence). The CDR3 nucleotides are TGTGCCAGCAGCCAAGGACAGGGAGGCGAAAAACTGTTTTTT. Translating gives CASSQGQGGEKLFF.

The chain recombines TRBV30 with TRBJ1-4; D not certain. The CDR3 is 14 residues long. V was clipped by 0 bases and J by 5 bases, with 10 bases between them. Germline CDR1 GTSNPN, CDR2 SVGIG (reference sequence). The CDR3: CAWSVGSSNEKLFF. Written as DNA, the CDR3 is TGTGCCTGGAGTGTGGGCAGCTCAAATGAAAAACTGTTTTTT. Full variable domain (outside the CDR3, taken from reference TRBV30 and TRBJ1-4): SQTIHQWPATLVQPVGSPLSLECTVEGTSNPNLYWYRQAAGRGLQLLFYSVGIGQISSEVPQNLSASRPQDRQFILSSKKLLLSDSGFYLCAWSVGSSNEKLFFGSGTQLSVL.

CDR3 in amino acids: CASSLQGIEAFF. For the CDR3, the DNA is TGTGCCAGCAGCTTACAGGGGATTGAAGCTTTCTTT. This chain uses TRBV7-2 with TRBJ1-1; possible D gene TRBD1, 6 bases. CDR3 length equals 12 residues. The V gene's germline CDR1 is SGHTA and CDR2 FQGNSA. The germline V and J ends were trimmed by 2 bases and 7 bases, with 8 bases remaining between them. The full variable domain, completed using reference TRBV7-2 and TRBJ1-1, is GAGVSQSPSNKVTEKGKDVELRCDPISGHTALYWYRQSLGQGLEFLIYFQGNSAPDKSGLPSDRFSAERTGGSVSTLTIQRTQQEDSAVYLCASSLQGIEAFFGQGTRLTVV.

The rearrangement uses TRBV6-5 and TRBJ2-1, with TRBD2 matching 10 bases. The V gene end was trimmed by 7 bases and the J gene end by 4 bases; junction bases not matched to a gene: 7. The length of the CDR3 is 15 residues. Germline values: CDR1 MNHEY, CDR2 SVGAGI. In nucleotides, the CDR3 is TGTGCCAGCACAAGCAGTAGCGGGGGGTACAATGAGCAGTTCTTC. Protein sequence: CASTSSSGGYNEQFF.